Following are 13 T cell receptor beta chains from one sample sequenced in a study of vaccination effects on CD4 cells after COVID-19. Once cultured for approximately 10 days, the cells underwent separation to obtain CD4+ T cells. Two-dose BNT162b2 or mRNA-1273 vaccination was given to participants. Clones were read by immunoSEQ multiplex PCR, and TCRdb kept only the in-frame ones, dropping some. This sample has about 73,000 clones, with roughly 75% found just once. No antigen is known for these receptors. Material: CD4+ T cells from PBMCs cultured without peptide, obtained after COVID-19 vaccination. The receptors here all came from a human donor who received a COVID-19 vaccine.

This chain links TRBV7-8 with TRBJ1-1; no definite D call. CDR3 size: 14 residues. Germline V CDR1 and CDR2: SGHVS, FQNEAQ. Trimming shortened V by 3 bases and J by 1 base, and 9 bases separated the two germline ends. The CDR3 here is CASSFNEGNTEAFF. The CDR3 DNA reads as TGTGCCAGCAGCTTTAATGAAGGGAACACTGAAGCTTTCTTT.

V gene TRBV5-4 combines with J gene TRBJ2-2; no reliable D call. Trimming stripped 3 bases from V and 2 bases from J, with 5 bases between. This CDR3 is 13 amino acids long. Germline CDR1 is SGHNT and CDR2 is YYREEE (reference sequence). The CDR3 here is CASSSKNTGELFF. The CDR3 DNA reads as TGTGCCAGCAGCTCGAAAAACACCGGGGAGCTGTTTTTT. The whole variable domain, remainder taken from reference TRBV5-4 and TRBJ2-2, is ETGVTQSPTHLIKTRGQQVTLRCSSQSGHNTVSWYQQALGQGPQFIFQYYREEENGRGNFPPRFSGLQFPNYSSELNVNALELDDSALYLCASSSKNTGELFFGEGSRLTVL.

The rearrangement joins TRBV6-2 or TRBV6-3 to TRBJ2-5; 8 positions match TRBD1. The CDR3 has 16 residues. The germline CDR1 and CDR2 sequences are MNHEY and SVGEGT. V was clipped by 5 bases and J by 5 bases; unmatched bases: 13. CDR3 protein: CASSHPQTGAGETQYF. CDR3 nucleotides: TGTGCCAGCAGTCACCCCCAGACAGGGGCTGGGGAGACCCAGTACTTC.

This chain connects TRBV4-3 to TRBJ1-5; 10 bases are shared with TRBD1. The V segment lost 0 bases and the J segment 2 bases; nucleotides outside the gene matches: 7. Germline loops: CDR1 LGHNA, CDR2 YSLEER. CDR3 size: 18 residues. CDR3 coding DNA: TGCGCCAGCAGCCAAGATTCTGGGGACAGGGGACGCAATCAGCCCCAGCATTTT. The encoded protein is CASSQDSGDRGRNQPQHF.

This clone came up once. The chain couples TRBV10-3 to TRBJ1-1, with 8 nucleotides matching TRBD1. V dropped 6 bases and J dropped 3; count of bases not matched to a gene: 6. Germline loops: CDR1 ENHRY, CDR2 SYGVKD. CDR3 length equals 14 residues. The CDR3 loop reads CAISPQGGHTEAFF. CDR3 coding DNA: TGTGCCATCAGCCCACAGGGGGGACACACTGAAGCTTTCTTT.

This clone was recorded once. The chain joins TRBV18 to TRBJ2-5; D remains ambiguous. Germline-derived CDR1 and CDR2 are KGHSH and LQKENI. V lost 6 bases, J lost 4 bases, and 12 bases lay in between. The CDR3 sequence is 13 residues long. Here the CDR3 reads CASSPGVGETQYF. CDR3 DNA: TGTGCCAGCTCTCCGGGTGTTGGAGAGACCCAGTACTTC.

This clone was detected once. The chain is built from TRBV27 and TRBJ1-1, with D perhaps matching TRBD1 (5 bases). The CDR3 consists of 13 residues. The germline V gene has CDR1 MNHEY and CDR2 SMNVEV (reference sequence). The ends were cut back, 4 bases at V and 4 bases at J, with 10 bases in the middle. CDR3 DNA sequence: TGTGCCAGCAGTTCCAGGGATAGCACTGAAGCTTTCTTT. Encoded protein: CASSSRDSTEAFF.

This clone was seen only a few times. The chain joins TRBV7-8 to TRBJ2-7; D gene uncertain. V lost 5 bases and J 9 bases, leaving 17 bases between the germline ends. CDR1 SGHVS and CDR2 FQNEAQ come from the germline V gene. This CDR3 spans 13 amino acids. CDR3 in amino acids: CASSPATVPMQYV. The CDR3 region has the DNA TGTGCCAGCAGCCCCGCGACCGTCCCCATGCAGTACGTC.

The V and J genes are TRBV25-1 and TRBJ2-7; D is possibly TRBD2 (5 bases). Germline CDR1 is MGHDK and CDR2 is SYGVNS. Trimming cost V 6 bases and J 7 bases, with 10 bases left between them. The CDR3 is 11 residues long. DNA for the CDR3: TGTGCCAGCAGAGGACCGGGGGAGCAGTACGTC. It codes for CASRGPGEQYV.

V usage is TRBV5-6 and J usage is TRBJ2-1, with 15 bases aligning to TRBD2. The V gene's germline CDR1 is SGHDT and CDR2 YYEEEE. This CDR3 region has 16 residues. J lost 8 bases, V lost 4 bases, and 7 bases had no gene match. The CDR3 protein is CASSLRTSGGVDEQFF. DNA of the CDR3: TGTGCCAGCAGCCTAAGGACTAGCGGGGGGGTTGATGAGCAGTTCTTC.

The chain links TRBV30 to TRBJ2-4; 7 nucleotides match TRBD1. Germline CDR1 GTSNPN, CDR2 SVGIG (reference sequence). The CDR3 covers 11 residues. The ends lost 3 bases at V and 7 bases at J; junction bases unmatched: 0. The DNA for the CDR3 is TGTGCCTGGAGACAGGGGAACATTCAGTACTTC. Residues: CAWRQGNIQYF.

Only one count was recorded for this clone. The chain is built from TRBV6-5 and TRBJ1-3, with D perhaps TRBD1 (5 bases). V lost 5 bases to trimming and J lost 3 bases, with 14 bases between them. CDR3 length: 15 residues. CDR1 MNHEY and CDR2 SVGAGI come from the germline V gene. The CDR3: CASSRGGFDGNTIYF. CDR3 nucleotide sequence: TGTGCCAGCAGTCGCGGGGGTTTCGATGGAAACACCATATATTTT.

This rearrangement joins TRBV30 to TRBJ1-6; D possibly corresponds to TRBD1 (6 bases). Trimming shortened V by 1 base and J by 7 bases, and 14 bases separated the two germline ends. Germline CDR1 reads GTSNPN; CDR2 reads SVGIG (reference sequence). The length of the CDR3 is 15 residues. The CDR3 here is CAWSGGHAPNSPLHF. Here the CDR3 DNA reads TGTGCCTGGAGTGGGGGGCACGCGCCAAATTCACCCCTCCACTTT.